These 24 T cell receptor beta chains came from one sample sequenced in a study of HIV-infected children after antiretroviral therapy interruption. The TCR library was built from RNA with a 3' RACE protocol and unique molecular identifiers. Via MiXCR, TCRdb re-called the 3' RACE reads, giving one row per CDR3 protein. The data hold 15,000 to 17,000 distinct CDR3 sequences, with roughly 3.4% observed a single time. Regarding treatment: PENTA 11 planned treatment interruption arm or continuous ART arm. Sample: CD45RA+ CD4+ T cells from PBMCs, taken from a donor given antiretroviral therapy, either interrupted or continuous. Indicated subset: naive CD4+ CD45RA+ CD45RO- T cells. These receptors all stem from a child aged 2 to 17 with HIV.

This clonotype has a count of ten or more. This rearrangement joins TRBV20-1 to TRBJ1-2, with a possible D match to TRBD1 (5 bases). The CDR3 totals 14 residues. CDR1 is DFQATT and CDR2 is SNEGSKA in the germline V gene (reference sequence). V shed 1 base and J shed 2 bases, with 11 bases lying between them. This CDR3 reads CSARGGVENYGYTF. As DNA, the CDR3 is TGCAGTGCTAGAGGGGGGGTTGAAAACTATGGCTACACCTTC.

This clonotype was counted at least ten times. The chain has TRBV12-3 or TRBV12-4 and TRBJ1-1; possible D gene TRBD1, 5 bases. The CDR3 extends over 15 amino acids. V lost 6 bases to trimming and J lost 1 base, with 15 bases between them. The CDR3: CASRRGPWGNTEAFF. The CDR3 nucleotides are TGTGCCAGCAGGCGGGGCCCCTGGGGGAACACTGAAGCTTTCTTT.

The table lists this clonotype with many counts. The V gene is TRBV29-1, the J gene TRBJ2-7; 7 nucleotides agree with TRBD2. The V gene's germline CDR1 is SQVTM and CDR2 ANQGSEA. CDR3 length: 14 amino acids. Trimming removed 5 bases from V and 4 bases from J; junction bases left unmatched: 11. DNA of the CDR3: TGCAGCGTTACCCCCGCGGGGGTCCCTTACGAGCAGTACTTC. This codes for CSVTPAGVPYEQYF.

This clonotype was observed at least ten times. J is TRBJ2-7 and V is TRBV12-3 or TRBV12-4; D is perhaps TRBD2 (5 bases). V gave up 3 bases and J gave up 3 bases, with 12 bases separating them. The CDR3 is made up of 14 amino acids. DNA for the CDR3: TGTGCCAGCAGTTTTAGGAGGTCTAACTACGAGCAGTACTTC. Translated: CASSFRRSNYEQYF.

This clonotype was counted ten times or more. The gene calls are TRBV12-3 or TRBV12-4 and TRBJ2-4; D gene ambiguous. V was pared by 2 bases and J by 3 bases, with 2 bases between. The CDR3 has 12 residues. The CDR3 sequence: CASSLSKNIQYF. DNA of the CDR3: TGTGCCAGCAGTTTAAGCAAAAACATTCAGTACTTC.

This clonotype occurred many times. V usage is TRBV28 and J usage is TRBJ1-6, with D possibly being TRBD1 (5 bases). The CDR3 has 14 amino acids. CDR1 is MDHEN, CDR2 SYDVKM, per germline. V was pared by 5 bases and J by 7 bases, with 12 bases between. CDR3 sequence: CASSGTRENSPLHF. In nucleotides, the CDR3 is TGTGCCAGCAGTGGGACTCGTGAGAATTCACCCCTCCACTTT.

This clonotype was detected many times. CDR3 residues: CSGRGAGELFF. CDR3 bases: TGCAGCGGGCGGGGGGCCGGGGAGCTGTTTTTT. The V gene is TRBV29-1, the J gene TRBJ2-2, with 8 nucleotides matching TRBD2. V dropped 7 bases and J dropped 6; count of bases not matched to a gene: 1. The CDR3 extends over 11 amino acids. Germline V gene sequence: CDR1 SQVTM, CDR2 ANQGSEA.

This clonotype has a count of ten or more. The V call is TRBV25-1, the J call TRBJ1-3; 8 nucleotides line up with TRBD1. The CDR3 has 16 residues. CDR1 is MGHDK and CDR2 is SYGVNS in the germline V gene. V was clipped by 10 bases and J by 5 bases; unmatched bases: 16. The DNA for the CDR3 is TGTGCCACCTCCAACGCAGGGGGCCCTGGAAGAAACACCATATATTTT. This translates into CATSNAGGPGRNTIYF.

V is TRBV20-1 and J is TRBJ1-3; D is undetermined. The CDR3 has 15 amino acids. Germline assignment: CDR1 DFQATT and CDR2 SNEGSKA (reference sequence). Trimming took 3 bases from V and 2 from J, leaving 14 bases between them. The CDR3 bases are TGCAGTGCTAGGACGGTGGAGACGGCTGGAAACACCATATATTTT. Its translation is CSARTVETAGNTIYF.

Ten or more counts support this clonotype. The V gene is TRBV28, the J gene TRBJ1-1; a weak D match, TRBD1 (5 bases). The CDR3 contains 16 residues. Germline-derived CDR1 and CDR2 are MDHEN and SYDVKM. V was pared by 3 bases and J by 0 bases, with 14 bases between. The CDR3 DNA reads TGTGCCAGCAGTTTGGGTGTGACAGTCATGAACACTGAAGCTTTCTTT. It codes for CASSLGVTVMNTEAFF.

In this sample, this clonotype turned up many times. CDR3 bases: TGTGCCAGCAGATCCGGGACCCACTCACCCCTCCACTTT. Its protein product is CASRSGTHSPLHF. The chain is built from TRBV2 and TRBJ1-6, with D possibly TRBD1 on 5 matching bases. The V gene's germline CDR1 is SNHLY and CDR2 FYNNEI. The V gene lost 6 bases and the J gene lost 10 bases, with 13 bases spanning the gap. This CDR3 is 13 amino acids long.

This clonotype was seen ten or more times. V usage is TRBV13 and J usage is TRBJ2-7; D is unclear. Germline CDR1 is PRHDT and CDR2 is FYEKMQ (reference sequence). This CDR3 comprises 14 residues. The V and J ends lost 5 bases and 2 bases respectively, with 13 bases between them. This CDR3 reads CASSPRTVAYEQYF. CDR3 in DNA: TGTGCCAGCAGCCCCCGGACGGTTGCCTACGAGCAGTACTTC.

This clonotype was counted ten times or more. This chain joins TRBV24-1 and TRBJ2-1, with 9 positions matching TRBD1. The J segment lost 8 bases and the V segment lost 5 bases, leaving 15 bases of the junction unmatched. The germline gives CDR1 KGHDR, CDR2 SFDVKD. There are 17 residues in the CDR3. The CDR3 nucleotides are TGTGCCACCAGTGTTCAACCTCCGGGACAGGGTAACGATGAGCAGTTCTTC. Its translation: CATSVQPPGQGNDEQFF.

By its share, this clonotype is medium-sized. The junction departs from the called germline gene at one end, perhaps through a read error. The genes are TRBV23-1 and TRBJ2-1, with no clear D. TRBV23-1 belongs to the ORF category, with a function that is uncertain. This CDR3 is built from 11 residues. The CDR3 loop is CASSLYAEQFF. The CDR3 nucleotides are TGTGCCAGCAGTCTATATGCTGAGCAGTTCTTC.

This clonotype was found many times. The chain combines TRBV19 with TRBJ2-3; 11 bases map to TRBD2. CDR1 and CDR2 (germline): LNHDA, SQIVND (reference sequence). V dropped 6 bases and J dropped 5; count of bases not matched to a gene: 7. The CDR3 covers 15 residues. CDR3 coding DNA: TGTGCCAGTAGCGCGACTAGCGGGGATGGAGATACGCAGTATTTT. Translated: CASSATSGDGDTQYF.

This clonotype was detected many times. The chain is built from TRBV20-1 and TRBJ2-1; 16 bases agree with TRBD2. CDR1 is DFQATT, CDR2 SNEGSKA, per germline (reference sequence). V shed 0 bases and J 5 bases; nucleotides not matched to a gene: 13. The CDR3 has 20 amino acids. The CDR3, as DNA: TGCAGTGCTAGAGATCCCGGGACTAGCGGGGGGGCCAGGAGACACAATGAGCAGTTCTTC. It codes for CSARDPGTSGGARRHNEQFF.

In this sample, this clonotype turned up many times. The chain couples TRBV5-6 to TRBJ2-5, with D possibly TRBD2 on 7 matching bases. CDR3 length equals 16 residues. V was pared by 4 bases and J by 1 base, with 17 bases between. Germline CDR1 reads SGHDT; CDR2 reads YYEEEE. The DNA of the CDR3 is TGTGCCAGCAGCAGGAGGCGGGGGCCTCTCCAAGAGACCCAGTACTTC. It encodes CASSRRRGPLQETQYF. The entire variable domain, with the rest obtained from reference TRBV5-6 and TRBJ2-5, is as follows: DAGVTQSPTHLIKTRGQQVTLRCSPKSGHDTVSWYQQALGQGPQFIFQYYEEEERQRGNFPDRFSGHQFPNYSSELNVNALLLGDSALYLCASSRRRGPLQETQYFGPGTRLLVL.

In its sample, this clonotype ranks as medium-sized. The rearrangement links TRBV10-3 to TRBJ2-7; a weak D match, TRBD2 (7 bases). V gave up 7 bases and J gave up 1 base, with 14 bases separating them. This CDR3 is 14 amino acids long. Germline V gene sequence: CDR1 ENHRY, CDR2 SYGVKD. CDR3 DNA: TGTGCCATCATGGGGCGGGGGCCTTCCTACGAGCAGTACTTC. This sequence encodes CAIMGRGPSYEQYF.

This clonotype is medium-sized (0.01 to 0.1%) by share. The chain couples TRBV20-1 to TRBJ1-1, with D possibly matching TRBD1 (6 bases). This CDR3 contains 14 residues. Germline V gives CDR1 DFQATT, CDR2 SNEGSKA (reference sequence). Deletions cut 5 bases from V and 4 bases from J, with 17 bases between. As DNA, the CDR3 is TGCAGTGCTCGCAGGGGCGCAAGTAGCACTGAAGCTTTCTTT. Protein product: CSARRGASSTEAFF.

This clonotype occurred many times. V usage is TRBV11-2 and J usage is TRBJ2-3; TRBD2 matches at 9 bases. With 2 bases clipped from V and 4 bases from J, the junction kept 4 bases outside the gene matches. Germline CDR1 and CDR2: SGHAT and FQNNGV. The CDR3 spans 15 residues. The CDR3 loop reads CASSLKASGADTQYF. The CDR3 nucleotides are TGTGCCAGCAGCTTAAAGGCTAGCGGGGCAGATACGCAGTATTTT.

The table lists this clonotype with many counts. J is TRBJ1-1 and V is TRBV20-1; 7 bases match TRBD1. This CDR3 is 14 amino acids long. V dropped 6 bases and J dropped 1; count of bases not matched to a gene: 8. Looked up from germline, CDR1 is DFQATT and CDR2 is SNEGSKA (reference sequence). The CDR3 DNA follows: TGCAGTGCCAGACGACAGGGCGCGAACACTGAAGCTTTCTTT. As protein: CSARRQGANTEAFF.

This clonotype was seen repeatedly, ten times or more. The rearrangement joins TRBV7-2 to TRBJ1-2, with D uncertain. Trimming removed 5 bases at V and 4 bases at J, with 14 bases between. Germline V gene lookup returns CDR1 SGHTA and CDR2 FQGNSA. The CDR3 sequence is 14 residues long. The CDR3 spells CASSLDREIYGYTF. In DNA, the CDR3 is TGTGCCAGCAGCCTAGACCGGGAGATCTATGGCTACACCTTC.

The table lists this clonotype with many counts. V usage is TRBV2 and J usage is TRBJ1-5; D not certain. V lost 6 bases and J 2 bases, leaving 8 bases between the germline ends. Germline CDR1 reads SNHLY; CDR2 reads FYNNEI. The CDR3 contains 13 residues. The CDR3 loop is CASRAEGNQPQHF. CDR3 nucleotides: TGTGCCAGCAGGGCCGAGGGCAATCAGCCCCAGCATTTT.

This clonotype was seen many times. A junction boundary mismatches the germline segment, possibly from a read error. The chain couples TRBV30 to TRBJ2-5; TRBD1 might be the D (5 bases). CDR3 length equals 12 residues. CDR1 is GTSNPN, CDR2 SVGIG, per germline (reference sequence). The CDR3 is CAYPDNQDTQYF. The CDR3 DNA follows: TGTGCCTACCCGGACAACCAAGACACCCAGTACTTT.